The T cell receptor (beta chain) under discussion was sequenced for a study of blood T cell repertoires in COVID-19. Overall study context: The United States, Italy and Spain supplied acute and convalescent COVID-19 samples. Sample material is recorded as cDNA or gDNA derived from T cells, B-cell-depleted T cells, or PBMCs.

Authors' methods: Cell counts per sample came from amplifying reference gene primers. This table comes from immunoSEQ multiplex PCR, and its TCRdb copy is limited to in-frame clones, with some not included. The V and J calls and clone size are taken from that table; D and trimming were inferred from the DNA. The profile shows some 110,000 clones, over 70% of them singletons. The germline CDR1 and CDR2 sequences are MNHEY and SVGAGI. V shed 8 bases, J shed 7 bases, and the junction held 10 bases outside the gene matches. This CDR3 is 14 amino acids long. Specimen: peripheral blood. This receptor was identified in a woman in her 70s with acute or convalescent COVID-19. The chain combines TRBV6-5 with TRBJ1-5, with 8 bases aligning to TRBD1. The CDR3 here is CASLRTGNGQPQHF. CDR3 in DNA: TGTGCCAGCCTACGGACAGGGAATGGGCAGCCCCAGCATTTT.